This is a list of T cell receptor beta chains from one sample in a study of T-cell memory formation after mild COVID-19. TCRdb itself ran the 5' RACE reads through MiXCR, one entry per CDR3 protein. The data hold around 470,000 distinct CDR3 sequences, with around 20% observed a single time. The sequenced material came from PBMCs or a T cell subset sorted from them (not recorded which). All receptors derive from an adult woman who had mild COVID-19 (a few samples of this study predate the infection). Cell type and time point are not known. Each CDR3 is given with its conserved first and last residue. Each record gives: J gene, V gene, D gene, clone size, CDR3 protein, CDR3 DNA. The D gene is left open where the match is weak. Not all rows give a size; the values are once, few, many and, for expanded clones, a class.

J: TRBJ1-1
V: TRBV12-3/TRBV12-4
D: TRBD1
size: NA
CDR3: CASSPRYTGQGSYTEAFF
DNA: TGTGCCAGCAGTCCCCGATACACCGGACAGGGGAGTTACACTGAAGCTTTCTTT

J: TRBJ1-1
V: TRBV12-3/TRBV12-4
D: TRBD1
size: NA
CDR3: CASSNPKTGTPEAFF
DNA: TGTGCCAGCAGCAACCCTAAGACAGGGACCCCTGAAGCTTTCTTT

J: TRBJ2-2
V: TRBV9
D: NA
size: NA
CDR3: CASSVGGGSGGELFF
DNA: TGTGCCAGCAGCGTAGGAGGGGGGAGTGGAGGGGAGCTGTTTTTT

J: TRBJ2-3
V: TRBV6-6
D: TRBD2
size: NA
CDR3: CASSYYPSGSTDTQYF
DNA: TGTGCCAGCAGTTACTATCCTAGCGGGAGCACAGATACGCAGTATTTT

J: TRBJ1-1
V: TRBV5-1
D: NA
size: few
CDR3: CATKSSMNTEAFF
DNA: TGCGCCACCAAAAGCAGTATGAACACTGAAGCTTTCTTT

J: TRBJ1-1
V: TRBV30
D: NA
size: NA
CDR3: CAWRWKGRTEAFF
DNA: TGTGCCTGGAGGTGGAAGGGGAGGACTGAAGCTTTCTTT

J: TRBJ2-7
V: TRBV20-1
D: NA
size: few
CDR3: CSARDSVAPTYEQYF
DNA: TGCAGTGCTAGAGATAGTGTCGCGCCAACCTACGAGCAGTACTTC

J: TRBJ1-2
V: TRBV7-9
D: NA
size: NA
CDR3: CASSFRPSTDYGYTF
DNA: TGTGCCAGCAGCTTCCGGCCGTCGACGGACTATGGCTACACCTTC

J: TRBJ1-1
V: TRBV12-3/TRBV12-4
D: NA
size: NA
CDR3: CASSFKYMNTEAFF
DNA: TGTGCCAGCAGTTTTAAGTACATGAACACTGAAGCTTTCTTT

J: TRBJ2-3
V: TRBV2
D: NA
size: NA
CDR3: CASSGLAAMSTDTQYF
DNA: TGTGCCAGCAGTGGTTTAGCGGCCATGAGCACAGATACGCAGTATTTT

J: TRBJ1-6
V: TRBV7-9
D: NA
size: NA
CDR3: CASSRGEWDSPLHF
DNA: TGTGCCAGCAGCAGGGGGGAGTGGGATTCACCCCTCCACTTT

J: TRBJ1-2
V: TRBV25-1
D: TRBD1
size: NA
CDR3: CASSLTGVGNYGYTF
DNA: TGTGCCAGCAGTCTGACAGGGGTGGGGAACTATGGCTACACCTTC

J: TRBJ1-4
V: TRBV20-1
D: NA
size: few
CDR3: CSARVFRARGADEKLFF
DNA: TGCAGTGCTAGAGTTTTTCGGGCTCGGGGGGCGGATGAAAAACTGTTTTTT

J: TRBJ1-2
V: TRBV2
D: TRBD1
size: many
CDR3: CASRATGTGPRYGYTF
DNA: TGTGCCAGCAGGGCAACCGGGACAGGACCTCGCTATGGCTACACCTTC

J: TRBJ2-7
V: TRBV7-8
D: TRBD1
size: NA
CDR3: CASSWTGVSYEQYF
DNA: TGTGCCAGCAGCTGGACAGGGGTCTCCTACGAGCAGTACTTC

J: TRBJ2-5
V: TRBV15
D: NA
size: NA
CDR3: CATSRDLGERETQYF
DNA: TGTGCCACCAGCAGAGATCTCGGGGAAAGAGAGACCCAGTACTTC

J: TRBJ2-7
V: TRBV6-2/TRBV6-3
D: NA
size: few
CDR3: CASSYSVLYEQYF
DNA: TGTGCCAGCAGTTATAGCGTACTCTACGAGCAGTACTTC

J: TRBJ2-2
V: TRBV19
D: NA
size: NA
CDR3: CASSSRGLWGLITGELFF
DNA: TGTGCCAGTAGTTCCCGCGGACTTTGGGGGCTCATCACCGGGGAGCTGTTTTTT

J: TRBJ1-1
V: TRBV19
D: NA
size: NA
CDR3: CASRILAYTEAFF
DNA: TGTGCCAGTAGAATCCTGGCCTACACTGAAGCTTTCTTT

J: TRBJ1-4
V: TRBV5-5
D: NA
size: few
CDR3: CASSLQGTSNEKLFF
DNA: TGTGCCAGCAGCTTGCAGGGGACTAGTAATGAAAAACTGTTTTTT

J: TRBJ2-3
V: TRBV7-9
D: NA
size: NA
CDR3: CASSSKEDTQYF
DNA: TGTGCCAGCAGCTCCAAGGAAGATACGCAGTATTTT

J: TRBJ2-3
V: TRBV9
D: NA
size: many
CDR3: CASSGGSDTQYF
DNA: TGTGCCAGCAGCGGGGGGTCAGATACGCAGTATTTT

J: TRBJ2-1
V: TRBV20-1
D: TRBD2
size: NA
CDR3: CSARDTGTSGGNEQFF
DNA: TGCAGTGCTAGAGACACCGGGACTAGCGGAGGAAATGAGCAGTTCTTC

J: TRBJ2-5
V: TRBV19
D: NA
size: few
CDR3: CASSTLDQGTQYF
DNA: TGTGCCAGTAGTACCCTCGACCAGGGGACCCAGTACTTC

J: TRBJ2-7
V: TRBV29-1
D: NA
size: few
CDR3: CSVDHGGAEQYF
DNA: TGCAGCGTTGATCATGGCGGGGCCGAGCAGTACTTC

J: TRBJ2-7
V: TRBV20-1
D: NA
size: NA
CDR3: CSARRGVRYEQYF
DNA: TGCAGTGCTAGGAGAGGTGTGCGCTACGAGCAGTACTTC